This entry is about one T cell receptor beta chain. What this receptor recognizes is not known. Base qualities are not provided; no much larger clone lies one nucleotide away. This sample is part of a study of blood T cell repertoires in COVID-19 (dated by TCRdb to about 2020). Regarding the complete study: Samples covering the acute and convalescent phases of COVID-19 were provided by collaborators in the United States, Italy and Spain. Where available, HLA class I and class II types were taken from metadata supplied by the sample provider and were not determined by assay-based typing. The repertoires were released in a freely available public database meant as a resource for research on the immune response to SARS-CoV-2. Samples were obtained from the ongoing ImmuneRACE study (first 160 participants) and from over 1,000 subjects provided by 6 global collaborators. Subjects who had been exposed to COVID-19, were actively infected with it, or had recovered from it provided the deeply sampled blood TCRbeta repertoires that made up the dataset. Nearly every sample came with metadata listing a de-identified subject ID, COVID-19 status, age in years and sex. The prospective study material was composed of cDNA or gDNA derived from T cells, B-cell-depleted T cells, or PBMCs. General findings and caveats noted by the study authors: How much clinical and demographic metadata was included differed by source and by participant, and the metadata was provided uncurated.

The germline V gene encodes CDR1 SGHRS and CDR2 YFSETQ. V is reduced by 0 bases and J by 10 bases, leaving a spacing of 17 bases between them. Including cysteine and phenylalanine, the CDR3 has 16 amino acids. Only CDR3 DNA is held: 48 bases, read in frame from base 1. Whole blood was collected in K2EDTA tubes by collaborating institutions according to the institutions' own protocols. For TCRbeta analysis, collaborators shipped samples as frozen whole blood, isolated PBMCs, or DNA extracted from either of those sample types. TCRbeta CDR3 regions were amplified from genomic DNA using the immunoSEQ Assay, a bias-controlled multiplex PCR. The source study handled its data this way. Nucleated cell counts per sample were estimated from amplification of reference gene primers within the assay. To quantify the absolute abundance of each unique TCRbeta CDR3 rearrangement, sequence reads were collapsed and filtered. For each sample, productive Simpson clonality was calculated as the square root of Simpson's diversity index across productive rearrangements. TCRdb obtained this table from immuneACCESS and retained in-frame rearrangements with V and J assigned. These tables miss some clones; where compared with another copy, unresolved V genes account for less than half of the shortfall, and the remainder is unexplained. The V and J calls and clone size were taken over from that table, and D and trimming were inferred from the DNA. The sample table holds some 65,000 clones, of which about 94% were seen once. Clones ranked in the top ten supply roughly 2.7% of the sample.

The TCR originated in an older man with active COVID-19. The sequence is built from TRBV5-1 and TRBJ1-6; the D gene cannot be named for sure. What was sequenced was peripheral blood. The CDR3 sequence is CASSLAFGGSGSPLHF. The DNA sequence is given as TGCGCCAGCAGCTTGGCGTTTGGAGGGTCCGGATCACCCCTCCACTTT. The CDR3 plus the reference TRBV5-1 and TRBJ1-6 genes for the other parts give the full variable domain: KAGVTQTPRYLIKTRGQQVTLSCSPISGHRSVSWYQQTPGQGLQFLFEYFSETQRNKGNFPGRFSGRQFSNSRSEMNVSTLELGDSALYLCASSLAFGGSGSPLHFGNGTRLTVT.